The 30 T cell receptor beta chains reported below all come from one sample, sequenced in a study of neoadjuvant anti-PD-1 for oral cavity cancer. Measured with immunoSEQ multiplex PCR; TCRdb has only the in-frame clones, and not every one. Of some 15,000 clones listed, approximately 71% are singletons. Sequencing used PBMCs, obtained before nivolumab (anti-PD-1) treatment. All receptors derive from a person aged 35 to 85 with oral cavity squamous cell carcinoma.

The rearrangement links TRBV11-2 to TRBJ1-4; TRBD1 matches 9 bases. The germline V gene encodes CDR1 SGHAT and CDR2 FQNNGV. Losses at the gene ends were 1 base for V and 8 bases for J; bases not matched to a gene: 8. The CDR3 loop spans 16 amino acids. The CDR3 DNA reads as TGTGCCAGCAGCTTAGCCCTACAGGGGGCCCGGGAAAAACTGTTTTTT. Translated, it gives CASSLALQGAREKLFF.

V usage is TRBV29-1 and J usage is TRBJ1-4; 8 bases match TRBD1. Per germline, CDR1 SQVTM and CDR2 ANQGSEA. With V trimmed by 6 bases and J by 7 bases, 7 bases remained unmatched. CDR3 length equals 13 residues. CDR3 nucleotides: TGCAGCGTGGCCCAGGGGGCTCGTGAAAAACTGTTTTTT. Amino acid sequence: CSVAQGAREKLFF. Full variable domain (outside the CDR3, taken from reference TRBV29-1 and TRBJ1-4): SAVISQKPSRDICQRGTSLTIQCQVDSQVTMMFWYRQQPGQSLTLIATANQGSEATYESGFVIDKFPISRPNLTFSTLTVSNMSPEDSSIYLCSVAQGAREKLFFGSGTQLSVL.

This chain connects TRBV2 to TRBJ2-3; 7 nucleotides agree with TRBD2. The CDR3 loop spans 10 amino acids. CDR1 and CDR2 from the germline V gene are SNHLY and FYNNEI. The V segment lost 11 bases and the J segment 7 bases; nucleotides outside the gene matches: 3. CDR3 loop: CAGGDNTQYF. CDR3 nucleotide sequence: TGTGCCGGGGGGGATAATACGCAGTATTTT.

This clone was found a few times. The chain carries TRBV4-2 and TRBJ2-2; no firm D call. V lost 1 base to trimming and J lost 2 bases, with 8 bases between them. This CDR3 comprises 15 residues. CDR1 is LGHNA, CDR2 YNFKEQ, per germline. The CDR3 nucleotides read TGTGCCAGCAGCCAAGTCCAGCTTAACACCGGGGAGCTGTTTTTT. The encoded protein is CASSQVQLNTGELFF.

V usage is TRBV6-4 and J usage is TRBJ2-6; tentative D call: TRBD1 (6 bases). The CDR3 is 15 amino acids. Germline assignment: CDR1 MRHNA and CDR2 SNTAGT. Trimming pared 2 bases from V and 1 base from J, leaving 6 bases between. The DNA of the CDR3 is TGTGCCAGCAGTGACACAGGGTCTGGGGCCAACGTCCTGACTTTC. It encodes CASSDTGSGANVLTF.

This chain connects TRBV27 to TRBJ2-7; D not certain. The CDR3 consists of 14 residues. The germline V gene has CDR1 MNHEY and CDR2 SMNVEV (reference sequence). The V end was cut by 4 bases, the J end by 4 bases, with 14 bases between. CDR3 protein: CASSSVGSSYEQYF. In nucleotides, the CDR3 is TGTGCCAGCAGTTCTGTGGGTTCTTCTTACGAGCAGTACTTC.

The V call is TRBV6-5, the J call TRBJ2-7, with 7 bases aligning to TRBD1. The CDR3 runs 12 residues. The germline V gene encodes CDR1 MNHEY and CDR2 SVGAGI. The trim removed 8 bases at V and 2 bases at J, leaving 3 bases unmatched. The CDR3 sequence is CASWDSAYEQYF. In nucleotides, the CDR3 is TGTGCCAGCTGGGACAGCGCCTACGAGCAGTACTTC.

The genes are TRBV29-1 and TRBJ2-5; TRBD1 or TRBD2 may be the D gene (5 bases each). The V and J ends lost 8 bases and 4 bases respectively, with 17 bases between them. This CDR3 has 13 amino acids. CDR1 SQVTM and CDR2 ANQGSEA come from the germline V gene. The CDR3: CSSGTGPGETQYF. The DNA for the CDR3 is TGCAGCTCAGGTACGGGACCGGGAGAGACCCAGTACTTC.

The chain has TRBV7-2 and TRBJ2-2; perhaps TRBD1 as D (5 bases). The CDR3 is made up of 15 amino acids. Germline V gene data show CDR1 as SGHTA and CDR2 as FQGNSA. V dropped 1 base and J dropped 7 bases, with 13 bases sitting between them. CDR3 protein: CASSLVGQGIGELFF. The CDR3 nucleotides are TGTGCCAGCAGCTTAGTAGGGCAGGGAATCGGGGAGCTGTTTTTT.

This clone was detected once. This sequence joins TRBV27 and TRBJ2-7; no firm D call. With 0 bases removed from V and 6 bases from J, the gap between germline ends came to 15 bases. Germline loops: CDR1 MNHEY, CDR2 SMNVEV (reference sequence). There are 15 residues in the CDR3. CDR3 residues: CASSLSQVGRAEQYF. As DNA, the CDR3 is TGTGCCAGCAGTTTATCGCAGGTCGGTAGGGCCGAGCAGTACTTC.

The J gene is TRBJ1-2, the V gene TRBV6-6, with 7 bases lining up with TRBD1. The CDR3 runs to 14 residues. In germline, CDR1 is MNHNY, CDR2 SVGAGI (reference sequence). V shed 2 bases and J 2 bases; nucleotides not matched to a gene: 2. CDR3: CASSYGQENYGYTF. CDR3 nucleotides: TGTGCCAGCAGTTACGGACAGGAAAACTATGGCTACACCTTC.

This sequence joins TRBV7-3 and TRBJ2-4; no definite D call. V dropped 3 bases and J dropped 0 bases, with 9 bases sitting between them. This CDR3 has 15 amino acids. Per germline, CDR1 SGHTA and CDR2 FQGTGA. DNA for the CDR3: TGTGCCAGCAGCTTCTACCGTTTAGCCAAAAACATTCAGTACTTC. This gives the protein CASSFYRLAKNIQYF. Together with reference TRBV7-3 and TRBJ2-4, the CDR3 gives the full variable domain: GAGVSQTPSNKVTEKGKYVELRCDPISGHTALYWYRQSLGQGPEFLIYFQGTGAADDSGLPNDRFFAVRPEGSVSTLKIQRTERGDSAVYLCASSFYRLAKNIQYFGAGTRLSVL.

The genes are TRBV2 and TRBJ2-1, with D hard to call. CDR1 is SNHLY, CDR2 FYNNEI, per germline. V lost 6 bases and J 0 bases, leaving 0 bases between the germline ends. The CDR3 is 11 amino acids. The CDR3: CASSSYNEQFF. The CDR3 coding sequence is TGTGCCAGCAGCTCCTACAATGAGCAGTTCTTC.

This clone occurred once. The chain links TRBV10-3 to TRBJ2-1, with 7 bases identical to TRBD2. The length of the CDR3 is 16 residues. The J segment lost 9 bases and the V segment lost 2 bases, leaving 13 bases of the junction unmatched. Germline-derived CDR1 and CDR2 are ENHRY and SYGVKD. The CDR3 protein is CAISEPSLAPTSEQFF. The CDR3 DNA follows: TGTGCCATCAGTGAGCCTTCACTAGCGCCTACTAGTGAGCAGTTCTTC.

A remark on this clone: One junction end disagrees with the germline gene, perhaps due to a read error. The chain recombines TRBV25-1 with TRBJ1-5; 12 nucleotides line up with TRBD1. CDR1 is MGHDK, CDR2 SYGVNS, per germline. The CDR3 sequence is 14 residues long. This CDR3 reads CASSFGTGGAEMYF. The CDR3 nucleotides are TGTGCCAGCAGTTTCGGGACAGGGGGCGCGGAAATGTATTTT.

This chain connects TRBV7-8 to TRBJ2-7; D gene unclear. V was trimmed by 1 base and J by 6 bases, leaving 10 bases between them. The CDR3 sequence is 13 residues long. From germline, CDR1 is SGHVS and CDR2 FQNEAQ. This CDR3 is CASSLGLLVEQYF. The DNA for the CDR3 is TGTGCCAGCAGCTTAGGGTTGCTGGTCGAGCAGTACTTC.

The chain recombines TRBV28 with TRBJ2-3, with 8 bases identical to TRBD2. CDR1 is MDHEN, CDR2 SYDVKM, per germline. Losses at the gene ends were 1 base for V and 14 bases for J; bases not matched to a gene: 8. The CDR3 spans 13 residues. The CDR3 nucleotides read TGTGCCAGCAGTTTATCCCTCAGCGGGAGTAGGTATTTT. Protein sequence: CASSLSLSGSRYF.

This clone was detected a few times. The rearrangement joins TRBV18 to TRBJ1-5; D unclear. CDR1 KGHSH and CDR2 LQKENI come from the germline V gene. V shed 3 bases and J shed 7 bases, with 13 bases lying between them. The CDR3 sequence is 14 residues long. The CDR3, as DNA: TGTGCCAGCTCACCTCAAAGGGTTGGGCAGCCCCAGCATTTT. Translation gives CASSPQRVGQPQHF.

The rearrangement links TRBV28 to TRBJ1-2; maybe TRBD1 (5 bases). This CDR3 is 13 amino acids long. The V end was cut by 6 bases, the J end by 4 bases, with 12 bases between. The germline gives CDR1 MDHEN, CDR2 SYDVKM. CDR3: CASSFRQIYGYTF. Here the CDR3 DNA reads TGTGCCAGCAGCTTCAGACAGATCTATGGCTACACCTTC.

The J gene is TRBJ2-1, the V gene TRBV7-9, with D uncertain. Germline V lookup: CDR1 SEHNR, CDR2 FQNEAQ (reference sequence). The germline V and J ends were trimmed by 5 bases and 0 bases, with 11 bases remaining between them. There are 15 residues in the CDR3. CDR3: CASSPGRSSYNEQFF. The CDR3 DNA sequence: TGTGCCAGCAGCCCCGGCAGGAGCTCCTACAATGAGCAGTTCTTC.

The chain combines TRBV6-5 with TRBJ1-1; D possibly corresponds to TRBD1 (6 bases). Per germline, CDR1 MNHEY and CDR2 SVGAGI. V lost 0 bases to trimming and J lost 6 bases, with 14 bases between them. There are 15 residues in the CDR3. The CDR3 DNA reads as TGTGCCAGCAGTTACTCGCACAGGGTAGGATCTGAAGCTTTCTTT. It codes for CASSYSHRVGSEAFF.

The CDR3 coding sequence is TGTGCCAGCAGTTTTGGGTGGGGGATAGGAGGCACTGAAGCTTTCTTT. It specifies CASSFGWGIGGTEAFF. J is TRBJ1-1 and V is TRBV27, with D possibly matching TRBD1 (5 bases). Germline assignment: CDR1 MNHEY and CDR2 SMNVEV (reference sequence). V dropped 3 bases and J dropped 4 bases, with 18 bases sitting between them. The CDR3 length is 16 residues.

This rearrangement joins TRBV2 to TRBJ2-1; the D gene is possibly TRBD2 (7 bases). The germline V and J ends were trimmed by 3 bases and 8 bases, with 17 bases remaining between them. CDR1 and CDR2 from the germline V gene are SNHLY and FYNNEI. This CDR3 region has 15 residues. The CDR3 DNA reads as TGTGCCAGCAGTGAGGGCGGGGGCCCCACAGATGAGCAGTTCTTC. Translation gives CASSEGGGPTDEQFF.

The chain combines TRBV11-3 with TRBJ2-3; 10 bases agree with TRBD2. The CDR3 is 16 amino acids. Germline V gene lookup returns CDR1 SGHNT and CDR2 YENEEA. V shed 1 base and J 6 bases; nucleotides not matched to a gene: 7. CDR3 protein: CASSLGLAGVGDTQYF. The CDR3 nucleotides read TGTGCCAGCAGCTTAGGCCTAGCGGGAGTAGGGGATACGCAGTATTTT.

The chain couples TRBV15 to TRBJ1-2; possible D gene TRBD1, 6 bases. V lost 5 bases and J lost 7, with 26 bases in between. The CDR3 is made up of 17 amino acids. Germline V gene data show CDR1 as LNHNV and CDR2 as YYDKDF (reference sequence). CDR3 nucleotide sequence: TGTGCCACCAGCCCAACCGGCGGACAGCGGACCGTGGGTGGCTACACCTTC. This gives the protein CATSPTGGQRTVGGYTF. The full variable domain, in which reference TRBV15 and TRBJ1-2 provide the parts outside the CDR3, is DAMVIQNPRYQVTQFGKPVTLSCSQTLNHNVMYWYQQKSSQAPKLLFHYYDKDFNNEADTPDNFQSRRPNTSFCFLDIRSPGLGDTAMYLCATSPTGGQRTVGGYTFGSGTRLTVV.

This clone was seen a few times. This sequence joins TRBV11-2 and TRBJ2-2; D uncertain. V lost 5 bases, J lost 1 base, and 8 bases lay in between. The CDR3 loop spans 14 amino acids. CDR1 SGHAT and CDR2 FQNNGV come from the germline V gene. For the CDR3, the DNA is TGTGCCAGCAGCGTGCAGCAGAACACCGGGGAGCTGTTTTTT. The encoded protein is CASSVQQNTGELFF.

This rearrangement joins TRBV6-5 to TRBJ2-2; 8 positions match TRBD1. V dropped 10 bases and J dropped 7; count of bases not matched to a gene: 14. The CDR3 sequence is 15 residues long. The V gene's germline CDR1 is MNHEY and CDR2 SVGAGI. The CDR3 nucleotides read TGTGCCACCCGGGGGACGACAGGGGCCAACGGGGAGCTGTTTTTT. Protein sequence: CATRGTTGANGELFF.

Only a few counts were recorded for this clone. The V and J genes are TRBV27 and TRBJ2-7, with D unclear. Germline assignment: CDR1 MNHEY and CDR2 SMNVEV (reference sequence). Trimming stripped 3 bases from V and 1 base from J, with 13 bases between. The CDR3 consists of 15 residues. The CDR3 loop reads CASSLQGGFSYEQYF. The CDR3 coding sequence is TGTGCCAGCAGTTTGCAAGGCGGTTTTTCCTACGAGCAGTACTTC.

This chain joins TRBV2 and TRBJ2-3; 10 nucleotides match TRBD2. CDR1 is SNHLY and CDR2 is FYNNEI in the germline V gene. The ends lost 7 bases at V and 5 bases at J; junction bases unmatched: 9. This CDR3 contains 15 residues. The CDR3 nucleotides are TGTGCCAGCAATTTGCTAGCGGGAGCGGGAGATACGCAGTATTTT. Protein product: CASNLLAGAGDTQYF.

The rearrangement links TRBV4-1 to TRBJ2-2; 7 bases agree with TRBD2. CDR3 size: 19 residues. Germline V lookup: CDR1 MGHRA, CDR2 YSYEKL. The J segment lost 3 bases and the V segment lost 2 bases, leaving 15 bases of the junction unmatched. CDR3 sequence: CASSQIRPGTNVDTGELFF. CDR3 nucleotides: TGCGCCAGCAGCCAAATCCGGCCCGGGACTAATGTAGACACCGGGGAGCTGTTTTTT.